This entry is about one TCR beta chain. The CDR3 consists of 14 residues. Between the trimmed V and J ends, which lost 3 bases and 8 bases, there was a span of 16 bases. In germline, CDR1 is SNHLY, CDR2 FYNNEI. Sequencing was done on patients that had shown CD8+CD57+ cell expansion by flow cytometry. Patients were therapy-naive when their blood was sampled. The data are from a study of CD8+CD57+ T cells in acquired aplastic anemia. Genomic DNA, serving as template, underwent TCR beta VDJ and CDR3 profiling. Each CDR3 protein is one row after TCRdb ran MiXCR on the reads. The data contain around 500,000 distinct CDR3 sequences, over 25% of them singletons.

The origin of this receptor is a human donor with aplastic anemia. The rearrangement joins TRBV2 to TRBJ1-1; no clear D. The sequenced sample was sorted CD4+, CD8+, or CD8+CD57+ T cells (not recorded which) from PBMCs. CDR3 in DNA: TGTGCCAGCAGTGACCTAGCGCCCCAATCGGAAGCTTTCTTT. Translation: CASSDLAPQSEAFF.